This T cell receptor (beta chain) was documented in a study of T cell repertoires in cytomegalovirus infection. Study-level background: As its CMV epitopes, the study selected recently identified HLA-C-restricted and well-studied HLA-B-restricted targets. CMV infection and matching HLA type were both indicated by public TCR beta signatures.

This clonotype was observed many times. Its antigen remains unidentified. The germline V gene encodes CDR1 SGHVS and CDR2 FNYEAQ. The CDR3 has 11 residues. V lost 5 bases and J 6 bases, leaving 7 bases between the germline ends. Overall study results and limits: Ex vivo responses were dominated by HLA-C-restricted CMV-specific TCR beta clonotypes. The study identified carriers of CMV plus the relevant HLA from cumulative public TCR beta family frequency.

One entry per CDR3 protein, called by TCRdb with MiXCR from the reads. Of roughly 920,000 distinct CDR3 sequences in the sample, 25% to 40% were seen once. The chain employs TRBV7-6 and TRBJ1-2; D unresolved. This clonotype originated in a human donor in good health (CMV status not recorded). Some clones in this sample may be carry-over from other donors' samples. Sequenced material: cultured CD8+ T cells from PBMCs, taken from culture after CMV antigen stimulation. CDR3 sequence: CASSEGDGYTF. The CDR3 nucleotides read TGTGCCAGCAGCGAAGGAGATGGCTACACCTTC.